One and the same sample provided the 30 T cell receptor beta chains below, sequenced in a study of cytotoxic CD8 clonotypes in ibrutinib-treated CLL. TCRdb's table, derived via immunoSEQ multiplex PCR, lists solely in-frame clones and lacks some. This table holds about 68,000 clones, about 63% found once. The specimen comprised PBMCs, sampled after 12 months of ibrutinib treatment. These receptors were obtained from a human donor with chronic lymphocytic leukemia.

This chain joins TRBV9 and TRBJ2-3; 7 bases agree with TRBD1. CDR1 is SGDLS, CDR2 YYNGEE, per germline. This CDR3 contains 16 residues. Trimming took 6 bases from V and 3 from J; bases not matched to a gene: 13. Written as DNA, the CDR3 is TGTGCCAGCACCACCCTTAAGACAGGGCCTACAGATACGCAGTATTTT. It codes for CASTTLKTGPTDTQYF.

Written as DNA, the CDR3 is TGTGCCAGCAGCTTACTGGGACAGGACACAGATACGCAGTATTTT. Its protein is CASSLLGQDTDTQYF. V is TRBV7-2 and J is TRBJ2-3; 8 bases are a match to TRBD1. The CDR3 runs 15 residues. In germline, CDR1 is SGHTA, CDR2 FQGNSA. Trimming at V came to 2 bases and at J to 2 bases, leaving 3 bases not matched to a gene.

This clone was seen just once. The rearrangement uses TRBV4-3 and TRBJ2-7; 8 positions match TRBD1. This CDR3 region has 16 residues. Germline-derived CDR1 and CDR2 are LGHNA and YSLEER. J lost 3 bases, V lost 0 bases, and 7 bases had no gene match. CDR3 in amino acids: CASSQEWPGGSYEQYF. In nucleotides, the CDR3 is TGCGCCAGCAGCCAAGAATGGCCAGGGGGCAGCTACGAGCAGTACTTC.

The chain combines TRBV5-8 with TRBJ2-7; no definite D call. Germline lookup yields CDR1 SGHTS and CDR2 YDEGEE. The CDR3 totals 15 residues. Trimming cost V 0 bases and J 5 bases, with 15 bases left between them. CDR3 nucleotide sequence: TGTGCCAGCAGCTTGGTACGTCTCTCTATGGACGAGCAGTACTTC. Amino acid sequence: CASSLVRLSMDEQYF.

The rearrangement uses TRBV5-1 and TRBJ2-3, with 8 bases matching TRBD2. The germline gives CDR1 SGHRS, CDR2 YFSETQ. V lost 0 bases, J lost 9 bases, and 6 bases stayed unmatched. The CDR3 contains 14 residues. In nucleotides, the CDR3 is TGCGCCAGCAGCTTGGAAGTCGGGAGGGGCACGCAGTATTTT. Amino acid sequence: CASSLEVGRGTQYF.

The V and J genes are TRBV4-3 and TRBJ1-2, with a possible D match to TRBD1 (5 bases). The CDR3 sequence is 16 residues long. V lost 2 bases and J lost 4, with 17 bases in between. Germline lookup yields CDR1 LGHNA and CDR2 YSLEER. The CDR3 sequence: CASSQTHRRATYGYTF. CDR3 DNA: TGCGCCAGCAGCCAAACCCACAGGAGGGCCACCTATGGCTACACCTTC.

This clone was recorded once. The V call is TRBV7-2, the J call TRBJ2-5; 15 bases are shared with TRBD2. This CDR3 spans 16 amino acids. The germline V gene encodes CDR1 SGHTA and CDR2 FQGNSA. V dropped 6 bases and J dropped 2; count of bases not matched to a gene: 4. The CDR3 loop is CASSSGLAGGQETQYF. The CDR3 DNA reads as TGTGCCAGCAGTTCCGGACTAGCGGGGGGGCAAGAGACCCAGTACTTC.

V is TRBV7-2 and J is TRBJ1-2, with a weak D call TRBD1 (5 bases). The CDR3 contains 15 residues. Trimming cost V 4 bases and J 8 bases, with 20 bases left between them. Germline V lookup: CDR1 SGHTA, CDR2 FQGNSA. CDR3 coding DNA: TGTGCCAGCAGCTCCCAGGGTTCGGAGATAAGGGGCTACACCTTC. Its translation: CASSSQGSEIRGYTF.

The chain joins TRBV11-3 to TRBJ2-2, with no clear D. Trimming shortened V by 6 bases and J by 2 bases, and 13 bases separated the two germline ends. The CDR3 is 15 residues long. Germline V gives CDR1 SGHNT, CDR2 YENEEA. CDR3 sequence: CASSPSPLNTGELFF. The CDR3 region has the DNA TGTGCCAGCAGTCCTTCCCCCCTAAACACCGGGGAGCTGTTTTTT.

V and J are TRBV6-5 and TRBJ2-7; D gene uncertain. Germline values: CDR1 MNHEY, CDR2 SVGAGI. With 2 bases removed from V and 3 bases from J, the gap between germline ends came to 11 bases. This CDR3 region has 14 residues. This chain's CDR3 is CASSYGRSNYEQYF. DNA of the CDR3: TGTGCCAGCAGTTACGGCAGATCAAACTACGAGCAGTACTTC.

This chain links TRBV6-1 with TRBJ1-1; D is undetermined. CDR1 MNHNS and CDR2 SASEGT come from the germline V gene. The ends were cut back, 7 bases at V and 11 bases at J, with 11 bases in the middle. The CDR3 length is 10 residues. This CDR3 is CASNEGPAFF. DNA of the CDR3: TGTGCCAGCAACGAGGGTCCCGCTTTCTTT.

This clone showed up just a few times. The rearrangement joins TRBV6-5 to TRBJ1-2, with a weak D call TRBD1 (6 bases). Trimming removed 0 bases at V and 4 bases at J, with 9 bases between. CDR1 MNHEY and CDR2 SVGAGI come from the germline V gene. This CDR3 has 14 amino acids. The CDR3 coding sequence is TGTGCCAGCAGTTACTCGACAGGTGGCTATGGCTACACCTTC. Its protein product is CASSYSTGGYGYTF.

The chain carries TRBV4-3 and TRBJ1-6, with a tentative D call TRBD1 (5 bases). Germline lookup yields CDR1 LGHNA and CDR2 YSLEER. Deletions cut 0 bases from V and 6 bases from J, with 12 bases between. The CDR3 sequence is 16 residues long. Here the CDR3 DNA reads TGCGCCAGCAGCCAAGATCGGGGGGTTCCTAATTCACCCCTCCACTTT. Translation: CASSQDRGVPNSPLHF.

The chain is built from TRBV2 and TRBJ2-7, with D perhaps given as TRBD1 or TRBD2 (5 bases each). Trimming pared 7 bases from V and 7 bases from J, leaving 17 bases between. CDR1 SNHLY and CDR2 FYNNEI come from the germline V gene. The CDR3 runs to 13 residues. CDR3: CASNRDPPSEQYF. The CDR3 DNA follows: TGTGCCAGCAATCGGGACCCCCCCTCGGAGCAGTACTTC. The full variable domain, its missing parts supplied by reference TRBV2 and TRBJ2-7, is EPEVTQTPSHQVTQMGQEVILRCVPISNHLYFYWYRQILGQKVEFLVSFYNNEISEKSEIFDDQFSVERPDGSNFTLKIRSTKLEDSAMYFCASNRDPPSEQYFGPGTRLTVT.

The rearrangement joins TRBV10-1 to TRBJ2-1; weak D call: TRBD2 (6 bases). The V end was cut by 0 bases, the J end by 9 bases, with 12 bases between. The V gene's germline CDR1 is WNHNN and CDR2 SYGVQD (reference sequence). CDR3 length equals 14 residues. The DNA of the CDR3 is TGCGCCAGCAGTGAGTCGATGGGAGGACCTGAGCAGTTCTTC. It specifies CASSESMGGPEQFF.

This chain connects TRBV30 to TRBJ2-2; 8 bases match TRBD1. V lost 1 base to trimming and J lost 6 bases; unmatched junction nucleotides: 10. Germline values: CDR1 GTSNPN, CDR2 SVGIG (reference sequence). This CDR3 is 16 amino acids long. The CDR3, as DNA: TGTGCCTGGAGTGCAATTTTTGGACAGGGTGCCGGGGAGCTGTTTTTT. This translates into CAWSAIFGQGAGELFF.

The gene calls are TRBV23-1 and TRBJ2-5; the D gene is possibly TRBD2 (5 bases). TRBV23-1 is designated an ORF whose function remains uncertain. V shed 0 bases and J shed 0 bases, with 11 bases lying between them. The CDR3 sequence is 16 residues long. The CDR3 spells CASSQSRARYQETQYF. The CDR3 DNA follows: TGCGCCAGCAGTCAATCGCGGGCCCGGTACCAAGAGACCCAGTACTTC.

There are a few counts of this clone. This chain joins TRBV19 and TRBJ1-5, with TRBD1 as a possible D gene (5 bases). V was clipped by 2 bases and J by 5 bases, with 19 bases between them. CDR1 LNHDA and CDR2 SQIVND come from the germline V gene (reference sequence). The CDR3 spans 17 residues. In nucleotides, the CDR3 is TGTGCCAGTAGTATAAGGTCGCAGGGAAGAGGTGATCAGCCCCAGCATTTT. Protein product: CASSIRSQGRGDQPQHF.

This clone was detected only a few times. The rearrangement joins TRBV27 to TRBJ2-5, with 14 bases aligning to TRBD2. Trimming took 7 bases from V and 1 from J; bases not matched to a gene: 5. The CDR3 extends over 16 amino acids. Germline loops: CDR1 MNHEY, CDR2 SMNVEV (reference sequence). The CDR3 protein is CASTAGLAGGQETQYF. In DNA, the CDR3 is TGTGCCAGCACAGCAGGACTAGCGGGGGGCCAAGAGACCCAGTACTTC.

The V call is TRBV14, the J call TRBJ2-5; no reliable D call. V lost 1 base, J lost 7 bases, and 10 bases lay in between. The length of the CDR3 is 13 residues. In germline, CDR1 is SGHDN, CDR2 FVKESK. CDR3 coding DNA: TGTGCCAGCAGCCAAGGCCCCAAGGGGACCCAGTACTTC. Translation gives CASSQGPKGTQYF.

This rearrangement joins TRBV7-2 to TRBJ2-7; 9 nucleotides match TRBD2. V lost 2 bases and J lost 2; bases outside the gene matches: 4. Germline loops: CDR1 SGHTA, CDR2 FQGNSA. The CDR3 contains 15 residues. The CDR3 here is CASSLSGGIPYEQYF. In DNA form, the CDR3 reads TGTGCCAGCAGCTTAAGCGGGGGGATTCCCTACGAGCAGTACTTC.

The rearrangement links TRBV29-1 to TRBJ1-2; no clear D. Germline V lookup: CDR1 SQVTM, CDR2 ANQGSEA. Trimming stripped 4 bases from V and 6 bases from J, with 12 bases between. The CDR3 spans 12 residues. The CDR3 DNA reads TGCAGCGTTGGCCCGACTACCGATGGCTACACCTTC. It translates to CSVGPTTDGYTF. The variable domain in full, completed from reference TRBV29-1 and TRBJ1-2, reads SAVISQKPSRDICQRGTSLTIQCQVDSQVTMMFWYRQQPGQSLTLIATANQGSEATYESGFVIDKFPISRPNLTFSTLTVSNMSPEDSSIYLCSVGPTTDGYTFGSGTRLTVV.

The chain joins TRBV28 to TRBJ1-2, with TRBD1 matching 7 bases. The trim removed 6 bases at V and 8 bases at J, leaving 15 bases unmatched. In germline, CDR1 is MDHEN, CDR2 SYDVKM. The CDR3 is made up of 15 amino acids. The CDR3: CASRRGTALSSGYTF. In nucleotides, the CDR3 is TGTGCCAGCAGGCGAGGGACAGCCCTATCGTCGGGCTACACCTTC.

V usage is TRBV11-3 and J usage is TRBJ2-1; 7 nucleotides match TRBD1. This CDR3 spans 13 amino acids. Per germline, CDR1 SGHNT and CDR2 YENEEA. V lost 5 bases to trimming and J lost 6 bases; unmatched junction nucleotides: 4. As DNA, the CDR3 is TGTGCCAGCAGCACAAGGGACAGCAATGAGCAGTTCTTC. It translates to CASSTRDSNEQFF. The full variable domain, its missing parts supplied by reference TRBV11-3 and TRBJ2-1, is EAGVVQSPRYKIIEKKQPVAFWCNPISGHNTLYWYLQNLGQGPELLIRYENEEAVDDSQLPKDRFSAERLKGVDSTLKIQPAELGDSAVYLCASSTRDSNEQFFGPGTRLTVL.

The V call is TRBV14, the J call TRBJ2-5; 10 bases fit TRBD1. This CDR3 spans 17 amino acids. The V segment lost 2 bases and the J segment 6 bases; nucleotides outside the gene matches: 12. Per germline, CDR1 SGHDN and CDR2 FVKESK. The chain's CDR3 is CASSQSPGDRGRQTQYF. The CDR3 nucleotides read TGTGCCAGCAGCCAAAGCCCTGGGGACAGGGGAAGGCAGACCCAGTACTTC.

CDR3 protein: CASSGIGGETQYF. The CDR3 nucleotides are TGTGCCAGCAGTGGTATAGGGGGCGAGACCCAGTACTTC. The chain carries TRBV25-1 and TRBJ2-5, with 7 bases aligning to TRBD1. V was pared by 4 bases and J by 5 bases, with 4 bases of the junction left unmatched. This CDR3 comprises 13 residues. Germline V gene sequence: CDR1 MGHDK, CDR2 SYGVNS.

The V gene is TRBV30, the J gene TRBJ1-1; D is uncertain. This CDR3 has 11 residues. Trimming cost V 3 bases and J 2 bases, with 4 bases left between them. Germline V gene sequence: CDR1 GTSNPN, CDR2 SVGIG (reference sequence). CDR3 sequence (DNA): TGTGCCTGGAGGGAAAACACTGAAGCTTTCTTT. As protein: CAWRENTEAFF.

The chain has TRBV7-7 and TRBJ2-1; unclear D gene. The CDR3 runs 13 residues. The germline V gene encodes CDR1 SSHAT and CDR2 FNYEAQ (reference sequence). Between the trimmed V and J ends, which lost 1 base and 7 bases, there was a span of 8 bases. CDR3 loop: CASSLGPGNEQFF. DNA of the CDR3: TGTGCCAGCAGCTTAGGGCCAGGTAATGAGCAGTTCTTC.

A single count supports this clone. This chain joins TRBV30 and TRBJ2-1; D is perhaps TRBD2 (6 bases). V shed 3 bases and J shed 6 bases, with 9 bases lying between them. Germline-derived CDR1 and CDR2 are GTSNPN and SVGIG (reference sequence). The CDR3 has 12 residues. CDR3 region: CAWRGRGNEQFF. In DNA, the CDR3 is TGTGCCTGGAGAGGGCGGGGCAATGAGCAGTTCTTC.

V and J are TRBV5-6 and TRBJ2-5, with TRBD1 matching 8 bases. CDR1 and CDR2 (germline): SGHDT, YYEEEE. V was clipped by 4 bases and J by 5 bases; unmatched bases: 1. The CDR3 covers 12 residues. Here the CDR3 DNA reads TGTGCCAGCAGCCGGGACAGGGAGACCCAGTACTTC. Translating gives CASSRDRETQYF. Supplemented by reference TRBV5-6 and TRBJ2-5, the full variable domain reads DAGVTQSPTHLIKTRGQQVTLRCSPKSGHDTVSWYQQALGQGPQFIFQYYEEEERQRGNFPDRFSGHQFPNYSSELNVNALLLGDSALYLCASSRDRETQYFGPGTRLLVL.